The clone carrying this T cell receptor beta chain was observed at least ten times. Its antigen is not known. The data were obtained in a study of T-cell reconstitution after alpha-beta-depleted transplantation in children. Unique molecular identifiers were used to barcode this TCRbeta library. TCRdb independently ran MiXCR on the PCR reads; one entry per CDR3 protein. The repertoire consists of about 180,000 distinct CDR3 sequences, with roughly 11% occurring once and the leading ten covering less than 15%. Study-wide findings and caveats: At one year after transplant, newly produced T cells mostly accounted for T-cell counts and diversity. There were some patients whose high TCRbeta diversity at day 60 came from surviving recipient T cells and thymic progenitors. Roughly two months post-transplant, alpha-beta T cells reportedly originated from several hundred graft clones that had expanded.

CDR1 and CDR2 (germline): DFQATT, SNEGSKA (reference sequence). Trimming left V 1 base short and J 4 bases short, with 4 bases between. The CDR3 has 11 amino acids. The chain links TRBV20-1 to TRBJ1-2; no reliable D call. The clonotype was recovered from a boy aged 2-9 years with acute myeloid leukemia, due to receive a stem cell transplant. Source: PBMCs, taken before TCRalphabeta/CD19-depleted stem cell transplant. DNA of the CDR3: TGCAGTGCTAGAGTGGGCTATGGCTACACCTTC. The encoded protein is CSARVGYGYTF.